These 12 T cell receptor beta chains came from one sample sequenced in a study of blood T cell repertoires in COVID-19 (dated by TCRdb to 2020 to 2021). Library construction relied on the immunoSEQ multiplex PCR assay. Here the immuneACCESS table is served through TCRdb, limited to in-frame sequences with V and J called. Missing clones are a known gap in these copies; in checked studies unresolved V genes cover under half, and the rest lacks a known reason. The sample table shows 150,000 to 200,000 clones, and 65% to 85% are seen once. Around 8.4% of the sample is held by the ten biggest clonotypes. Sequenced material: peripheral blood. The receptors were sampled from a woman older than 75 with active or convalescent COVID-19.

This clone was observed a single time. The chain is built from TRBV6-5 and TRBJ1-6; a possible D gene is TRBD1 (5 bases). The CDR3 consists of 13 residues. CDR1 and CDR2 (germline): MNHEY, SVGAGI. Trimming removed 6 bases at V and 6 bases at J, with 9 bases between. The CDR3 protein is CASSLGPNSPLHF. CDR3 nucleotides: TGTGCCAGCAGCCTGGGGCCTAATTCACCCCTCCACTTT.

The chain links TRBV15 to TRBJ2-2; D remains unclear. V lost 0 bases, J lost 1 base, and 12 bases lay in between. The CDR3 runs 17 residues. Germline V gene data show CDR1 as LNHNV and CDR2 as YYDKDF (reference sequence). The CDR3 nucleotides are TGTGCCACCAGCAGAGATAGTTCACAGTTGAACACCGGGGAGCTGTTTTTT. This encodes CATSRDSSQLNTGELFF.

This chain uses TRBV2 with TRBJ2-1; 8 bases are shared with TRBD2. The CDR3 is 15 amino acids. With 3 bases clipped from V and 6 bases from J, the junction kept 7 bases outside the gene matches. Germline V lookup: CDR1 SNHLY, CDR2 FYNNEI. For the CDR3, the DNA is TGTGCCAGCAGTGACGAGGCGGGGGGACTCAATGAGCAGTTCTTC. Translation: CASSDEAGGLNEQFF. The whole variable domain, remainder taken from reference TRBV2 and TRBJ2-1, is EPEVTQTPSHQVTQMGQEVILRCVPISNHLYFYWYRQILGQKVEFLVSFYNNEISEKSEIFDDQFSVERPDGSNFTLKIRSTKLEDSAMYFCASSDEAGGLNEQFFGPGTRLTVL.

The genes are TRBV5-1 and TRBJ2-3; 11 bases are shared with TRBD2. Germline-derived CDR1 and CDR2 are SGHRS and YFSETQ. V gave up 4 bases and J gave up 6 bases; unmatched junction bases: 7. CDR3 length equals 15 residues. The CDR3 DNA reads TGCGCCAGCAGCCCGGGACTAGCGGATCGGGATACGCAGTATTTT. It specifies CASSPGLADRDTQYF.

In this sample, this clone turned up a few times. The chain links TRBV2 to TRBJ2-2, with 11 bases that match TRBD1. CDR1 and CDR2 (germline): SNHLY, FYNNEI. CDR3 length: 18 residues. V gave up 6 bases and J gave up 5 bases; unmatched junction bases: 14. Written as DNA, the CDR3 is TGTGCCAGCAGGTGGCGATATCTGGGACAGGGGGGAACCGGGGAGCTGTTTTTT. Encoded protein: CASRWRYLGQGGTGELFF.

This sequence joins TRBV4-3 and TRBJ2-3; TRBD2 matches 9 bases. Germline CDR1 LGHNA, CDR2 YSLEER. There are 18 residues in the CDR3. V was pared by 0 bases and J by 2 bases, with 9 bases of the junction left unmatched. The CDR3 DNA reads TGCGCCAGCAGCCAAGATCTGGGAAGCGGGGGGCCCACAGATACGCAGTATTTT. It translates to CASSQDLGSGGPTDTQYF.

The chain links TRBV14 to TRBJ2-4; TRBD1 aligns across 8 bases. This CDR3 is 17 amino acids long. Per the germline V gene, CDR1 is SGHDN and CDR2 is FVKESK. V gave up 0 bases and J gave up 0 bases; unmatched junction bases: 4. CDR3 nucleotides: TGTGCCAGCAGCCAAGAGAGGGACAGGTTAGCCAAAAACATTCAGTACTTC. Its protein product is CASSQERDRLAKNIQYF.

The chain joins TRBV5-1 to TRBJ2-3; 12 nucleotides match TRBD2. The CDR3 is made up of 18 amino acids. The J segment lost 4 bases and the V segment lost 0 bases, leaving 9 bases of the junction unmatched. CDR1 is SGHRS and CDR2 is YFSETQ in the germline V gene. CDR3 nucleotides: TGCGCCAGCAGCTTGGGGCTAGCGGGGGGGCCATTGCCAGATACGCAGTATTTT. Protein sequence: CASSLGLAGGPLPDTQYF.

This clone was detected once. The DNA of the CDR3 is TGTGCCAGTAGTATAGAAAGAAGGGGGGGGAGAAGCAATCAGCCCCAGCATTTT. The encoded protein is CASSIERRGGRSNQPQHF. The chain joins TRBV19 to TRBJ1-5; a possible D gene is TRBD1 (6 bases). The V end lost 0 bases, the J end lost 1 base, and 16 bases lay between the germline ends. The CDR3 runs to 18 residues. CDR1 LNHDA and CDR2 SQIVND come from the germline V gene (reference sequence).

The chain has TRBV18 and TRBJ2-1; 12 bases map to TRBD2. J gave up 1 base and V 3 bases, and 4 bases lay outside the gene matches. CDR1 is KGHSH and CDR2 is LQKENI in the germline V gene. The CDR3 runs 17 residues. CDR3 in amino acids: CASSPTTSGGSYNEQFF. The CDR3 DNA follows: TGTGCCAGCTCACCTACGACTAGCGGGGGTTCCTACAATGAGCAGTTCTTC. The complete variable domain, with remaining parts taken from reference TRBV18 and TRBJ2-1, reads NAGVMQNPRHLVRRRGQEARLRCSPMKGHSHVYWYRQLPEEGLKFMVYLQKENIIDESGMPKERFSAEFPKEGPSILRIQQVVRGDSAAYFCASSPTTSGGSYNEQFFGPGTRLTVL.

This rearrangement joins TRBV19 to TRBJ1-2; 8 nucleotides line up with TRBD1. Germline loops: CDR1 LNHDA, CDR2 SQIVND (reference sequence). Trimming took 3 bases from V and 5 from J; bases not matched to a gene: 2. The CDR3 runs to 13 residues. CDR3 nucleotides: TGTGCCAGTAGTATGGACAGGGATTATGGCTACACCTTC. Protein product: CASSMDRDYGYTF. Combining the CDR3 with reference TRBV19 and TRBJ1-2 gives the whole variable domain DGGITQSPKYLFRKEGQNVTLSCEQNLNHDAMYWYRQDPGQGLRLIYYSQIVNDFQKGDIAEGYSVSREKKESFPLTVTSAQKNPTAFYLCASSMDRDYGYTFGSGTRLTVV.

The V gene is TRBV6-2 or TRBV6-3, the J gene TRBJ1-2; no firm D call. The CDR3 extends over 13 amino acids. The V gene lost 2 bases and the J gene lost 4 bases, with 8 bases spanning the gap. The germline V gene has CDR1 MNHEY and CDR2 SVGEGT. CDR3 in amino acids: CASSYAAGYGYTF. CDR3 in DNA: TGTGCCAGCAGTTACGCGGCGGGCTATGGCTACACCTTC.